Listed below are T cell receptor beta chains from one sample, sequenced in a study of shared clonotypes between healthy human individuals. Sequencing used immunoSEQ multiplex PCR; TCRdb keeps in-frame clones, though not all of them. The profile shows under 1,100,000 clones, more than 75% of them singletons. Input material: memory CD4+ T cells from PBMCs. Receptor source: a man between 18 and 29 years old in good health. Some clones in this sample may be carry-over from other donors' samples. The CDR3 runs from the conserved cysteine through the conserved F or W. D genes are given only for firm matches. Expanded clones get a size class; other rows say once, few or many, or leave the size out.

CASKRQGAEGTQYF	once	TRBV27	TRBJ2-5	TRBD1
CASSLDPGGYTF	once	TRBV5-1	TRBJ1-2	-
CATRNRDYGNTIYF	-	TRBV15	TRBJ1-3	-
CASTPPSLSYNEQFF	few	TRBV7-2	TRBJ2-1	-
CASRSGLAEAEQFF	few	TRBV5-1	TRBJ2-1	TRBD2
CASSASEDTQYF	-	TRBV7-3	TRBJ2-3	-
CASSPEGGQVDTQYF	-	TRBV5-4	TRBJ2-3	-
CASSPTAFDPQHF	-	TRBV27	TRBJ1-5	-
CASSLAGVPDTQYF	-	TRBV5-4	TRBJ2-3	-
CASSLTGFEQYF	-	TRBV7-9	TRBJ2-7	TRBD1
CAWKQGGAGELFF	-	TRBV30	TRBJ2-2	-
CASSLSVQETQYF	-	TRBV7-3	TRBJ2-5	-
CASSFQGPGGTYGYTF	-	TRBV5-4	TRBJ1-2	-
CASSLATGAVSYEQYF	-	TRBV5-4	TRBJ2-7	-
CASSQGARNGYTF	-	TRBV4-2	TRBJ1-2	-
CASSPKGQGAFF	-	TRBV7-9	TRBJ1-1	TRBD1
CASSSLNEQFF	-	TRBV6-5	TRBJ2-1	-
CASSVAPTGGRIDEQYF	once	TRBV9	TRBJ2-7	-
CASSALDRGKMDYGYTF	-	TRBV6-1	TRBJ1-2	TRBD1
CATSRDQGRNTEAFF	-	TRBV15	TRBJ1-1	-
CASSLAAGHEKLFF	-	TRBV5-6	TRBJ1-4	-
CASSLGSGGLSTDTQYF	-	TRBV5-4	TRBJ2-3	-